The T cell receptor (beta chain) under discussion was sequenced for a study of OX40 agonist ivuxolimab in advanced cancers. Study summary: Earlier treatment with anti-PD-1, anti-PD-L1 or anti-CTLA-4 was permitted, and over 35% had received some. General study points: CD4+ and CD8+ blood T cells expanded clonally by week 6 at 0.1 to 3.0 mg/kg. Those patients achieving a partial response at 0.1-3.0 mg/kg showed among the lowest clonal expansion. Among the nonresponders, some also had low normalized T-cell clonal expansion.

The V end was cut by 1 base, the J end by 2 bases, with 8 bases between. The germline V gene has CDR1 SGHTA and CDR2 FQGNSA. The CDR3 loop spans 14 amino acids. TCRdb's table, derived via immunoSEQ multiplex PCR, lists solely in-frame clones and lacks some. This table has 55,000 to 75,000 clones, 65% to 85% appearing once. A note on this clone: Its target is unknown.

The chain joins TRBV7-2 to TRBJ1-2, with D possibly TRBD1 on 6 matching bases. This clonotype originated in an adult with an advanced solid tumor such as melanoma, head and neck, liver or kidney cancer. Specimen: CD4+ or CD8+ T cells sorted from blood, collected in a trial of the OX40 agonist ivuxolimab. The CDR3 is CASSLEGGNYGYTF. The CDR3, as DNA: TGTGCCAGCAGCTTAGAAGGGGGGAACTATGGCTACACCTTC.